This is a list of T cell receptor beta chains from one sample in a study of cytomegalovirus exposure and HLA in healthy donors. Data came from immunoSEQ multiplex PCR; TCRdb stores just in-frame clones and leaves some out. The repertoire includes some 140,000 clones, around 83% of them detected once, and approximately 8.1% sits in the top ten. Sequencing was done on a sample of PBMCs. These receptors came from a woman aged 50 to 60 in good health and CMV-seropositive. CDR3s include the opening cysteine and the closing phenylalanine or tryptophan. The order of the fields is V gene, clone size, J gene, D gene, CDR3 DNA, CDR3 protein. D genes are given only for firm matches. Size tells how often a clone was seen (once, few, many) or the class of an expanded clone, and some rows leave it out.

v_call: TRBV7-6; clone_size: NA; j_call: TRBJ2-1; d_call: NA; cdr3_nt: TGTGCCAGCAGCCATACGACTAGGCGCAAAAGCTCCTACAATGAGCAGTTCTTC; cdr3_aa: CASSHTTRRKSSYNEQFF
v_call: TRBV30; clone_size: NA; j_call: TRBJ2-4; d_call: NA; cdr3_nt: TGTGCCTGGAGTGGGGGACACCTGGGTGCCAAAAACATTCAGTACTTC; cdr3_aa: CAWSGGHLGAKNIQYF
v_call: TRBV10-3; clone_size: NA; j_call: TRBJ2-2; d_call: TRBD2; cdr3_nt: TGTGCCATCAGGGCTAGCGGGGGATCGAACACCGGGGAGCTGTTTTTT; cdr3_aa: CAIRASGGSNTGELFF
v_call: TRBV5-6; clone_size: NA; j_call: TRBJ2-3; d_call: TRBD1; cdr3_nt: TGTGCCAGCAGCTTAGGACAGGGGGCAGATACGCAGTATTTT; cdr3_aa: CASSLGQGADTQYF
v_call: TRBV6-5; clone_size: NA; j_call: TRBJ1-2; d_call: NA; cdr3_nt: TGTGCCAGCTCGCGGGAGGGTGGGAGCTATGGCTACACCTTC; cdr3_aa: CASSREGGSYGYTF
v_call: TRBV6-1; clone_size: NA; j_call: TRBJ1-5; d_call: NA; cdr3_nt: TGTGCCAGCAGTACGGGGGATAGTTATCAGCCCCAGCATTTT; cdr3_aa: CASSTGDSYQPQHF
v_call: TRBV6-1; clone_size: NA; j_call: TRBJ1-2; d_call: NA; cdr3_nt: TGTGCCAGCAGTGAAGCATCTGAGTCGGGGGGTTTCGCCTATGGCTACACCTTC; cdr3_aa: CASSEASESGGFAYGYTF
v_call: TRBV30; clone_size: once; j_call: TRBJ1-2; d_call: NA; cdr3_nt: TGTGCCTGGAGGAGAACAGGTTTGGATTATGGCTACACCTTC; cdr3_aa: CAWRRTGLDYGYTF
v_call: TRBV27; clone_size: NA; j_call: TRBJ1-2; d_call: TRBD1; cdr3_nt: TGTGCCAGCAGTTCCCTTCACAGGGGGAACTATGGCTACACCTTC; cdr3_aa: CASSSLHRGNYGYTF
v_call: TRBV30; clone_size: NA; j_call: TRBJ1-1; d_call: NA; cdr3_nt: TGTGCCTTCTACAGGGATGGAACTGAAGCTTTCTTT; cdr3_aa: CAFYRDGTEAFF
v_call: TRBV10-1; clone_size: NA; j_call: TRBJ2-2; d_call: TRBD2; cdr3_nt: TGCGCCAGCAGTGGGGGGGGGACCGGGGAGCTGTTTTTT; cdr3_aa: CASSGGGTGELFF
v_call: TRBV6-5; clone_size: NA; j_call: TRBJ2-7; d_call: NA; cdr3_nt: TGTGCCAGCAGTTATAATCAGGGGACGAACGAGCAGTACTTC; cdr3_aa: CASSYNQGTNEQYF
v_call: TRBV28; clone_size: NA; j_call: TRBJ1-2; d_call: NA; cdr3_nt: TGTGCCAGCATAGGGAGCCTCTATGGCTACACCTTC; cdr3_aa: CASIGSLYGYTF
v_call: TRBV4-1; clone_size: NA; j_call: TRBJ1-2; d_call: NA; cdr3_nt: TGCGCCAGCAGCCAAGATGGAACAGGTTTATATGGCTACACCTTC; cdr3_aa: CASSQDGTGLYGYTF
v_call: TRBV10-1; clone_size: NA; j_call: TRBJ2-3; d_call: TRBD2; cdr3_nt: TGCGCCAGCAGCTCGGGAGGTACAGATACGCAGTATTTT; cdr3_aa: CASSSGGTDTQYF
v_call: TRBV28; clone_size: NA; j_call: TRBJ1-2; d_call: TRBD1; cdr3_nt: TGTGCCAGCAGCCCTACTCGGACAGGGCGAGGCTACACCTTC; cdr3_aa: CASSPTRTGRGYTF
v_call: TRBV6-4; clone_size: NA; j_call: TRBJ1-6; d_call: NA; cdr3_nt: TGTGCCAGCACCATGGGGGGGAGAGCCTCCTATAATTCACCCCTCCACTTT; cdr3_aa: CASTMGGRASYNSPLHF
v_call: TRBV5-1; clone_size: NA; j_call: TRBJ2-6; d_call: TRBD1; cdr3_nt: TGCGCCAGCAGCTTGGCCGTAGGGACAGGGGTCTCTGGGGCCAACGTCCTGACTTTC; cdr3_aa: CASSLAVGTGVSGANVLTF
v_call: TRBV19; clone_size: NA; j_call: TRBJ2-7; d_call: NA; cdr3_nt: TGTGCCAGTAGTACTGTAGGAGGGCTTGGGGAGCAGTACTTC; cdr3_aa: CASSTVGGLGEQYF
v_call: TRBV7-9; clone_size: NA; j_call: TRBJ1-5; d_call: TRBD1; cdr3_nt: TGTGCCAGCAGCACAGGGGGCGGGAATCAGCCCCAGCATTTT; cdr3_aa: CASSTGGGNQPQHF
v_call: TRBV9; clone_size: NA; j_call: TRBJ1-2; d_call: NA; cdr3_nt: TGTGCCAGCAGGAGACTCGACGGTGACTATGGCTACACCTTC; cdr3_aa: CASRRLDGDYGYTF
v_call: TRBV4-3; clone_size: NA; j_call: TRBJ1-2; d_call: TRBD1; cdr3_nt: TGCGCCAGCAGCTCTGACAGGGCTAATAGGATGGAAGGCTACACCTTC; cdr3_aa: CASSSDRANRMEGYTF
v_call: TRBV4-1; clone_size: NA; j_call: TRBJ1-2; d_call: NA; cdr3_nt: TGCGCCAGCAGCCAAGGGGCCGCTCCTAACTATGGCTACACCTTC; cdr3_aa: CASSQGAAPNYGYTF
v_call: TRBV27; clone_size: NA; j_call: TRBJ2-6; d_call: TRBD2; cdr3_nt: TGTGCCAGCAGTTTCAGCGGGATAAAGACTGGGGCCAACGGCCTGACTTTC; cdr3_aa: CASSFSGIKTGANGLTF
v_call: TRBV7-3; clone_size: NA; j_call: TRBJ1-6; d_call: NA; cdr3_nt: TGTGCCAGCAGCTTAACCAGATTTAATTCACCCCTCCACTTT; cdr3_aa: CASSLTRFNSPLHF
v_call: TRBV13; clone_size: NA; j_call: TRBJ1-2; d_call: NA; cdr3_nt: TGTGCCAGCAGCTTGACAGGCTATGGCTACACCTTC; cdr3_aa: CASSLTGYGYTF
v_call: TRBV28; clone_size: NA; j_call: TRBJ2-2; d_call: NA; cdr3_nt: TGTGCCAGCAGTTCTCACAGGGTGGACACCGGGGAGCTGTTTTTT; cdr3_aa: CASSSHRVDTGELFF
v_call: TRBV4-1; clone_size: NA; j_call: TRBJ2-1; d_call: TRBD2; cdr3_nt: TGCGCCAGCAGCCAGGGACTAGCGGGAGGGCCCGACAATGAGCAGTTCTTC; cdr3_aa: CASSQGLAGGPDNEQFF
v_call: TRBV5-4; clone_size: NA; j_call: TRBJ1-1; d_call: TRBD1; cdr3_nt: TGTGCCAGCAGCTCAAGACAGGGATTCCCAGGCGCTGAAGCTTTCTTT; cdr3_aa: CASSSRQGFPGAEAFF
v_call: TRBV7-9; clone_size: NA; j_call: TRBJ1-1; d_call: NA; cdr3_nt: TGTGCCAGCAGGCTAGGGGAGGCCACTGAAGCTTTCTTT; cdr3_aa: CASRLGEATEAFF
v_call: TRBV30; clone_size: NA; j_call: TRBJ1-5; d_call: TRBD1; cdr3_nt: TGTGCCTGGAGTGTGTCAGGGGGCGATCAGCCCCAGCATTTT; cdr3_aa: CAWSVSGGDQPQHF
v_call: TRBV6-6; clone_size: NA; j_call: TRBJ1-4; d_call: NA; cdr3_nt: TGTGCCAGCAGTTCCGGGGGAACTAATGAAAAACTGTTTTTT; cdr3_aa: CASSSGGTNEKLFF
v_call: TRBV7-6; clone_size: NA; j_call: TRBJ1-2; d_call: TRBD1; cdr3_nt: TGTGCCAGCGGTGCCCGGACAGGGGCCCGTCTATATGGCTACACCTTC; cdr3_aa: CASGARTGARLYGYTF
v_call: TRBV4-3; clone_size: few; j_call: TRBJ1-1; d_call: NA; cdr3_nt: TGCGCCAGCAGCCAAGAATACTCGAACACTGAAGCTTTCTTT; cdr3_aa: CASSQEYSNTEAFF
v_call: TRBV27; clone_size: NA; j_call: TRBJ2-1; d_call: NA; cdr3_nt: TGTGCCGCCGGTGCGGCGGCATGGGATGAGCAGTTCTTC; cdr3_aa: CAAGAAAWDEQFF
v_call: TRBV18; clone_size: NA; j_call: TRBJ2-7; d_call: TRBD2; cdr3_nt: TGTGCCAGCTCACCACCGAATACTAGCGGGAGAGTGGAGCAGTACTTC; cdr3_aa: CASSPPNTSGRVEQYF
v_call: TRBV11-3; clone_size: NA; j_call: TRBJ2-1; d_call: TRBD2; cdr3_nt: TGTGCCAGCAGCTTAACTAGCGGGGATAAGTACAATGAGCAGTTCTTC; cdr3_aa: CASSLTSGDKYNEQFF
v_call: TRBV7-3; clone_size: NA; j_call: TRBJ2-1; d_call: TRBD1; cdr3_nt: TGTGCCAGCACAGGGGGCAGTGAGCAGTTCTTC; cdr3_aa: CASTGGSEQFF
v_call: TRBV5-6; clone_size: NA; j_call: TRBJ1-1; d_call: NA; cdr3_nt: TGTGCCAGCAGCTTGGGCCCACAGGGAACTGCTGAAGCTTTCTTT; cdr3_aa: CASSLGPQGTAEAFF
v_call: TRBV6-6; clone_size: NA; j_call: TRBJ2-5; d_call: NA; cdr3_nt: TGTGCCAGCAGTTCCCAAGCGGACCAAGAGACCCAGTACTTC; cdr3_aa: CASSSQADQETQYF